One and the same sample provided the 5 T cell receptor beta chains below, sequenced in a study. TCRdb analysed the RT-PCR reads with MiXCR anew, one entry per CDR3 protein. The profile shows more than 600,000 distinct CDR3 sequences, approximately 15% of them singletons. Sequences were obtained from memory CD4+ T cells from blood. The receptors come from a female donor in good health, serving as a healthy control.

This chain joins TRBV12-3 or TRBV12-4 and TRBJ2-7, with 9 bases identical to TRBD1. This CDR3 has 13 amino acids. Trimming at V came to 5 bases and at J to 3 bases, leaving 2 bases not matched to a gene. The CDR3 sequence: CASSGTGNYEQYF. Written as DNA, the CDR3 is TGTGCCAGCAGTGGGACAGGGAACTACGAGCAGTACTTC.

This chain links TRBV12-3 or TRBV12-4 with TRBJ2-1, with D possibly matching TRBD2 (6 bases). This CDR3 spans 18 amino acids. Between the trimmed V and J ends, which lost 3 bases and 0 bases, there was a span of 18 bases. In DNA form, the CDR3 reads TGTGCCAGCAGTTTTCGGGGGATATTGAGGGACTCCTACAATGAGCAGTTCTTC. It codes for CASSFRGILRDSYNEQFF.

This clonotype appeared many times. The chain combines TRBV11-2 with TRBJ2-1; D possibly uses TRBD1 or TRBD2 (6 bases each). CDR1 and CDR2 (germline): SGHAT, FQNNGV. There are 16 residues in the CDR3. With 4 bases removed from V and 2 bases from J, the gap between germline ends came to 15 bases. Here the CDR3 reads CASSSQGLGAYNEQFF. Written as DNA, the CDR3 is TGTGCCAGCAGCTCACAGGGACTTGGGGCCTACAATGAGCAGTTCTTC.

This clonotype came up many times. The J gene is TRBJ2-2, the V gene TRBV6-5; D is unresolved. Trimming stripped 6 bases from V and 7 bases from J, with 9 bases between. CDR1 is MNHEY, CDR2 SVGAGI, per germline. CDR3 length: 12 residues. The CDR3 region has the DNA TGTGCCAGCAGAGATCTATACGGGGAGCTGTTTTTT. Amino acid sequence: CASRDLYGELFF.

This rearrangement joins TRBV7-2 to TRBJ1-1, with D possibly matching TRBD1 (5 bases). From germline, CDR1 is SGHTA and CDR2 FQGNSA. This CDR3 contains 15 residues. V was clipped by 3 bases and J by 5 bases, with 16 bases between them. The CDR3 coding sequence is TGTGCCAGCAGCTTGGGGCCGGGGGGTGGTACTGAAGCTTTCTTT. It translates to CASSLGPGGGTEAFF.